The 23 T cell receptor beta chains below were found in one sample sequenced in a study of blood T cell repertoires in COVID-19. Profiling relied on immunoSEQ multiplex PCR, and the TCRdb table lists in-frame clones only, not all of them. Of about 370,000 clones listed, roughly nine tenths were seen once; the top ten hold 1%. Source material: PBMCs or T cells enriched from blood (not recorded which). Source of these receptors: a man between 18 and 29 years old who had recovered from COVID-19.

The chain uses TRBV7-2 and TRBJ2-7, with 9 bases identical to TRBD2. The junction had 4 bases not matched to a gene; V was cut back by 1 base and J by 0 bases. This CDR3 spans 16 amino acids. Germline loops: CDR1 SGHTA, CDR2 FQGNSA. The CDR3 here is CASSLVPSGISYEQYF. In DNA, the CDR3 is TGTGCCAGCAGCTTAGTACCTAGCGGGATCTCCTACGAGCAGTACTTC.

J is TRBJ1-3 and V is TRBV18; 10 nucleotides line up with TRBD1. This CDR3 is built from 15 residues. The germline gives CDR1 KGHSH, CDR2 LQKENI. Losses at the gene ends were 5 bases for V and 2 bases for J; bases not matched to a gene: 3. CDR3 DNA: TGTGCCAGCTCAGCTGACAGGGGGCCTGGAAACACCATATATTTT. It yields the protein CASSADRGPGNTIYF.

The chain carries TRBV28 and TRBJ1-1, with D maybe TRBD1 (5 bases). This CDR3 contains 16 residues. Germline values: CDR1 MDHEN, CDR2 SYDVKM. Trimming took off 6 bases at V and 1 base at J, with 18 bases between the two ends. CDR3 in DNA: TGTGCCAGCAGACCAGTCGGACGGACAAAGAACACTGAAGCTTTCTTT. Amino acids: CASRPVGRTKNTEAFF.

The chain is built from TRBV5-1 and TRBJ1-2; TRBD1 aligns across 7 bases. The CDR3 sequence is 14 residues long. Germline-derived CDR1 and CDR2 are SGHRS and YFSETQ. V shed 2 bases, J shed 8 bases, and the junction held 9 bases outside the gene matches. DNA of the CDR3: TGCGCCAGCAGCTTTCCAGACAGGGCGGGAGGCTACACCTTC. Its protein product is CASSFPDRAGGYTF.

The chain couples TRBV7-2 to TRBJ1-3, with 9 bases aligning to TRBD1. The V and J ends lost 7 bases and 1 base, in that order; junction bases with no gene match: 11. Germline CDR1 and CDR2: SGHTA and FQGNSA. This CDR3 region has 17 residues. DNA for the CDR3: TGTGCCAGCACCGTCGTGGCACAGGGGGCTTCTGGAAACACCATATATTTT. It specifies CASTVVAQGASGNTIYF.

This chain connects TRBV20-1 to TRBJ1-1, with D tentatively TRBD1 (5 bases). This CDR3 region has 13 residues. V was pared by 3 bases and J by 3 bases, with 11 bases between. Germline V gene data show CDR1 as DFQATT and CDR2 as SNEGSKA (reference sequence). In DNA, the CDR3 is TGCAGTGCTAGTGCAGGGAGGGACACTGAAGCTTTCTTT. It is translated as CSASAGRDTEAFF.

J is TRBJ2-7 and V is TRBV28, with D perhaps TRBD1 (6 bases). This CDR3 has 14 amino acids. Trimming shortened V by 6 bases and J by 3 bases, and 15 bases separated the two germline ends. Germline values: CDR1 MDHEN, CDR2 SYDVKM. Here the CDR3 DNA reads TGTGCCAGCAGGCAATCCACAGGGATCTACGAGCAGTACTTC. This encodes CASRQSTGIYEQYF.

The rearrangement uses TRBV29-1 and TRBJ1-2; 9 bases align to TRBD1. After removal of 6 bases from V and 6 bases from J, the junction contained 11 bases not matched to a gene. Germline CDR1 reads SQVTM; CDR2 reads ANQGSEA. CDR3 length: 14 residues. Here the CDR3 DNA reads TGCAGCGTCCTCCCACAGGGGGCTTATGATGGCTACACCTTC. This codes for CSVLPQGAYDGYTF. The full variable domain, its missing parts supplied by reference TRBV29-1 and TRBJ1-2, is SAVISQKPSRDICQRGTSLTIQCQVDSQVTMMFWYRQQPGQSLTLIATANQGSEATYESGFVIDKFPISRPNLTFSTLTVSNMSPEDSSIYLCSVLPQGAYDGYTFGSGTRLTVV.

The gene calls are TRBV7-2 and TRBJ2-1; 7 bases agree with TRBD1. CDR3 length: 13 residues. Germline CDR1 and CDR2: SGHTA and FQGNSA. The J segment lost 4 bases and the V segment lost 5 bases, leaving 2 bases of the junction unmatched. The CDR3 region is CASSLGQYNEQFF. In nucleotides, the CDR3 is TGTGCCAGCAGCCTGGGACAGTACAATGAGCAGTTCTTC.

This chain joins TRBV29-1 and TRBJ2-3; weak D call: TRBD1 (6 bases). This CDR3 is 13 amino acids long. V gave up 3 bases and J gave up 6 bases, with 13 bases separating them. Germline assignment: CDR1 SQVTM and CDR2 ANQGSEA. The CDR3 DNA follows: TGCAGCGTTGAGAACAGGGTCGCGGATACGCAGTATTTT. It encodes CSVENRVADTQYF.

The chain is built from TRBV14 and TRBJ2-1; 8 nucleotides match TRBD1. Looked up from germline, CDR1 is SGHDN and CDR2 is FVKESK. Unmatched junction bases numbered 11, after V lost 4 bases and J lost 9 bases. CDR3 size: 15 residues. The CDR3 loop reads CASSPSMGQDGEQFF. CDR3 DNA sequence: TGTGCCAGCAGCCCATCCATGGGACAGGACGGTGAGCAGTTCTTC.

The chain has TRBV5-6 and TRBJ2-3; no definite D call. The CDR3 sequence is 17 residues long. V was cut by 0 bases and J by 0 bases, with 14 bases left in between. Germline CDR1 and CDR2: SGHDT and YYEEEE. The CDR3 nucleotides read TGTGCCAGCAGCTTGGAGGTCGCGGTATCTAGCACAGATACGCAGTATTTT. It codes for CASSLEVAVSSTDTQYF.

This chain joins TRBV2 and TRBJ1-6; 9 nucleotides agree with TRBD1. The germline gives CDR1 SNHLY, CDR2 FYNNEI. The CDR3 length is 19 residues. Trimming took 6 bases from V and 9 from J; bases not matched to a gene: 21. The CDR3 reads CASSLRRSSPGQGSSPLHF. The CDR3 DNA is TGTGCCAGCAGCCTCAGACGCTCCTCACCGGGACAGGGCAGTTCACCCCTCCACTTT.

V and J are TRBV11-2 and TRBJ2-3; 9 bases match TRBD2. This CDR3 is built from 19 residues. Trimming at V came to 5 bases and at J to 1 base, leaving 16 bases not matched to a gene. Germline values: CDR1 SGHAT, CDR2 FQNNGV. In DNA form, the CDR3 reads TGTGCCAGCAGCCCCGGCGTAGCGGGAGTTATGGGAGGCACAGATACGCAGTATTTT. This encodes CASSPGVAGVMGGTDTQYF.

J is TRBJ2-1 and V is TRBV3-1 (or the pseudogene TRBV3-2); D is ambiguous. Germline V gives CDR1 LGHDT, CDR2 YNNKEL (reference sequence). Deletions cut 3 bases from V and 7 bases from J, with 7 bases between. The CDR3 contains 12 residues. CDR3 nucleotide sequence: TGTGCCAGCAGCCAGCTAGGTAATGAGCAGTTCTTC. Residues: CASSQLGNEQFF.

The chain links TRBV6-5 to TRBJ2-2, with D perhaps TRBD2 (5 bases). V shed 6 bases and J shed 5 bases, with 13 bases lying between them. Germline V gives CDR1 MNHEY, CDR2 SVGAGI. The CDR3 runs 14 residues. The DNA for the CDR3 is TGTGCCAGCAGCCCACTCGGGGTTACCGGGGAGCTGTTTTTT. Translation gives CASSPLGVTGELFF.

This rearrangement joins TRBV4-2 to TRBJ2-5, with TRBD2 matching 8 bases. CDR1 and CDR2 from the germline V gene are LGHNA and YNFKEQ. Germline trimming cut 1 base from V and 6 bases from J; bases unmatched to any gene: 7. The CDR3 is 15 residues long. CDR3 in amino acids: CASSQGGSGRKTQYF. For the CDR3, the DNA is TGTGCCAGCAGCCAAGGGGGCAGCGGGAGAAAGACCCAGTACTTC.

V and J are TRBV7-9 and TRBJ1-6; 11 bases are a match to TRBD1. Germline V lookup: CDR1 SEHNR, CDR2 FQNEAQ (reference sequence). The CDR3 length is 15 residues. After removal of 6 bases from V and 7 bases from J, the junction contained 5 bases not matched to a gene. As DNA, the CDR3 is TGTGCCAGCAGAGGGACAGGGGGAGGAAATTCACCCCTCCACTTT. Translated: CASRGTGGGNSPLHF.

The gene calls are TRBV13 and TRBJ2-1; D is unresolved. The CDR3 length is 16 residues. Trimming removed 2 bases from V and 6 bases from J, with 17 bases in between. Germline V gene sequence: CDR1 PRHDT, CDR2 FYEKMQ (reference sequence). DNA for the CDR3: TGTGCCAGCAGCTTATTGGTTGGTATGGCAGGCAATGAGCAGTTCTTC. Amino acids: CASSLLVGMAGNEQFF.

This chain connects TRBV7-2 to TRBJ1-6; D remains ambiguous. Germline V gene lookup returns CDR1 SGHTA and CDR2 FQGNSA. Trimming took off 6 bases at V and 3 bases at J, with 9 bases between the two ends. CDR3 length: 14 amino acids. The CDR3 DNA follows: TGTGCCAGCAGTCCAGGATACTATAATTCACCCCTCCACTTT. This encodes CASSPGYYNSPLHF.

V usage is TRBV5-4 and J usage is TRBJ1-3; 10 positions match TRBD1. Per the germline V gene, CDR1 is SGHNT and CDR2 is YYREEE (reference sequence). This CDR3 is built from 15 residues. V lost 3 bases, J lost 2 bases, and 2 bases stayed unmatched. The CDR3 spells CASSWGQGTGNTIYF. Written as DNA, the CDR3 is TGTGCCAGCAGCTGGGGACAGGGGACTGGAAACACCATATATTTT.

The chain carries TRBV5-4 and TRBJ2-6; D unresolved. The CDR3 consists of 16 residues. V lost 1 base, J lost 0 bases, and 8 bases lay in between. Germline CDR1 SGHNT, CDR2 YYREEE (reference sequence). The CDR3 loop is CASSLLGYSGANVLTF. The CDR3 coding sequence is TGTGCCAGCAGCTTGTTGGGCTACTCTGGGGCCAACGTCCTGACTTTC.

This clone has just one count. The chain has TRBV5-4 and TRBJ2-3; D possibly corresponds to TRBD1 (6 bases). CDR1 SGHNT and CDR2 YYREEE come from the germline V gene (reference sequence). The length of the CDR3 is 16 residues. The ends were cut back, 0 bases at V and 7 bases at J, with 18 bases in the middle. The CDR3 nucleotides read TGTGCCAGCAGCTTGGGGGGGCTAGCTTTAGGGAATACGCAGTATTTT. This gives the protein CASSLGGLALGNTQYF.